This T cell receptor beta chain was identified in a study of blood T cell repertoires in COVID-19. About the study: COVID-19 samples collected from the United States, Italy and Spain covered acute and convalescent phases.

Germline assignment: CDR1 MNHNY and CDR2 SVGAGI (reference sequence). The CDR3 contains 13 residues. V lost 10 bases, J lost 3 bases, and 5 bases stayed unmatched. Enrollment of patients from Seattle took place during active infection, with longitudinal follow-up. Per the study methods: Reference gene primers were amplified, and this amplification served to estimate nucleated cell counts. The repertoire was sequenced with immunoSEQ multiplex PCR; TCRdb's copy has only in-frame clones and lacks some. From that table come the V and J calls and clone size; the DNA was used to work out D and trimming. The sample has about 370,000 clones, around 87% seen once.

The genes are TRBV6-6 and TRBJ2-7, with TRBD2 matching 11 bases. The receptor comes from a woman younger than 45 with COVID-19, enrolled during active disease. Sequencing used peripheral blood. The CDR3 nucleotides are TGTGCCACCCTAGCGGGAGGCGGCTACGAGCAGTACTTC. This sequence encodes CATLAGGGYEQYF.